Presented here are 22 T cell receptor beta chains from one specimen sequenced in a study of T cells after yellow fever vaccination (dated by TCRdb to about 2019). Library preparation was by 5' RACE. Sequencing relied on an Illumina HiSeq 2500. TCRdb took the public reads, trimmed them with fastp at Q25, ran MiXCR for clone calling and kept in-frame beta chains. Rows matching on CDR3 protein sequence are summarized as one entry with the most common DNA and genes. This sample has 300,000 to 350,000 distinct CDR3 sequences in its table, and about 8.3% of those were observed once. The ten largest clonotypes hold around 17% of the sample. The sample's treatment or condition label, decoded: live attenuated yellow fever vaccine strain. The starting material was PBMCs, obtained roughly 45 days after the first yellow fever vaccination. Receptors originate from a man aged 18 to 30 who received the YFV17D yellow fever vaccine.

This clonotype was recorded a few times. The J gene is TRBJ2-3, the V gene TRBV13, with a weak D call TRBD2 (5 bases). The germline V gene has CDR1 PRHDT and CDR2 FYEKMQ (reference sequence). Trimming left V 2 bases short and J 2 bases short, with 14 bases between. The CDR3 spans 16 residues. This CDR3 reads CASSLNSGQPTDTQYF. CDR3 in DNA: TGTGCCAGCAGCTTAAACAGCGGCCAACCCACAGATACGCAGTATTTT.

This chain connects TRBV5-1 to TRBJ2-7, with D possibly matching TRBD1 (5 bases). The ends were cut back, 4 bases at V and 5 bases at J, with 16 bases in the middle. The CDR3 runs to 14 residues. The germline V gene encodes CDR1 SGHRS and CDR2 YFSETQ. In nucleotides, the CDR3 is TGCGCCAGCAGCCTGGCAGGGCCCTCTGACGAGCAGTACGTC. Encoded protein: CASSLAGPSDEQYV.

This clonotype was counted a few times. The genes are TRBV6-2 or TRBV6-3 and TRBJ2-7; no clear D gene. Trimming shortened V by 7 bases and J by 3 bases, and 13 bases separated the two germline ends. The CDR3 length is 13 residues. CDR1 MNHEY and CDR2 SVGEGT come from the germline V gene. The CDR3 protein is CASKESVFYEQYF. The CDR3 DNA reads as TGTGCCAGCAAGGAGTCAGTATTCTACGAGCAGTACTTC.

The sample holds a few counts of this clonotype. The rearrangement uses TRBV20-1 and TRBJ2-1, with 9 bases matching TRBD2. CDR1 and CDR2 (germline): DFQATT, SNEGSKA (reference sequence). CDR3 length: 17 residues. V dropped 6 bases and J dropped 2; count of bases not matched to a gene: 14. The CDR3 sequence is CSARGAQRGVPYNEQFF. As DNA, the CDR3 is TGCAGTGCCCGGGGGGCCCAGCGGGGGGTGCCCTACAATGAGCAGTTCTTC.

The gene calls are TRBV9 and TRBJ2-2; D is uncertain. V dropped 0 bases and J dropped 7 bases, with 10 bases sitting between them. Germline V gene lookup returns CDR1 SGDLS and CDR2 YYNGEE. The CDR3 has 14 residues. The DNA of the CDR3 is TGTGCCAGCAGCGTAGTCGGGTCGGTCGGGGAGCTGTTTTTT. It codes for CASSVVGSVGELFF.

The chain employs TRBV20-1 and TRBJ2-7, with D possibly matching TRBD2 (6 bases). V was cut by 3 bases and J by 2 bases, with 11 bases left in between. The length of the CDR3 is 13 residues. The germline V gene encodes CDR1 DFQATT and CDR2 SNEGSKA (reference sequence). The CDR3 spells CSARRRGPYEQYF. The CDR3 DNA sequence: TGCAGTGCTAGGAGGCGGGGCCCCTACGAGCAGTACTTC.

The sample holds many counts of this clonotype. The genes are TRBV5-1 and TRBJ2-1, with D perhaps matching TRBD1 or TRBD2 (6 bases each). The length of the CDR3 is 16 residues. CDR1 and CDR2 (germline): SGHRS, YFSETQ. Trimming removed 0 bases from V and 6 bases from J, with 16 bases in between. CDR3 sequence reads: CASSLVVGGEANEQFF. Here the CDR3 DNA reads TGCGCCAGCAGCTTGGTAGTGGGGGGCGAGGCCAATGAGCAGTTCTTC. The entire variable domain, with the rest obtained from reference TRBV5-1 and TRBJ2-1, is as follows: KAGVTQTPRYLIKTRGQQVTLSCSPISGHRSVSWYQQTPGQGLQFLFEYFSETQRNKGNFPGRFSGRQFSNSRSEMNVSTLELGDSALYLCASSLVVGGEANEQFFGPGTRLTVL.

In DNA, the CDR3 is TGTGCCAGCAGTTACGCTAGACTAGCACACACCGGGGAGCTGTTTTTT. This sequence encodes CASSYARLAHTGELFF. The chain uses TRBV6-5 and TRBJ2-2, with 7 bases matching TRBD2. With V trimmed by 2 bases and J by 3 bases, 6 bases remained unmatched. Germline CDR1 MNHEY, CDR2 SVGAGI. The CDR3 sequence is 16 residues long.

This clonotype was detected a few times. The chain has TRBV18 and TRBJ2-1; 12 bases fit TRBD2. The CDR3 has 19 amino acids. CDR1 and CDR2 from the germline V gene are KGHSH and LQKENI. V lost 3 bases and J lost 3; bases outside the gene matches: 12. The CDR3, as DNA: TGTGCCAGCTCACCCCGTGAACTAGCGGGGGGCAACTTCTACAATGAGCAGTTCTTC. Translated, it gives CASSPRELAGGNFYNEQFF.

The chain has TRBV5-1 and TRBJ2-1; D may correspond to TRBD1 or TRBD2 (5 bases each). V shed 9 bases and J shed 6 bases, with 28 bases lying between them. The germline V gene encodes CDR1 SGHRS and CDR2 YFSETQ. The CDR3 length is 17 residues. CDR3 coding DNA: TGCGCCAAAAGAGGGCAGGGTGATGGTCCCGTGGGCAATGAGCAGTTCTTC. This gives the protein CAKRGQGDGPVGNEQFF.

In this sample, this clonotype turned up a few times. The rearrangement joins TRBV12-3 or TRBV12-4 to TRBJ2-4, with TRBD2 identical over 8 bases. V shed 5 bases, J shed 3 bases, and the junction held 9 bases outside the gene matches. The CDR3 contains 16 residues. The CDR3 sequence: CASSPGIGGDKNIQYF. The CDR3 DNA reads TGTGCCAGCAGTCCCGGGATCGGGGGGGACAAAAACATTCAGTACTTC.

This clonotype came up a few times. This rearrangement joins TRBV6-2 or TRBV6-3 to TRBJ2-3; 8 bases are shared with TRBD2. CDR3 length equals 15 residues. Germline trimming cut 2 bases from V and 1 base from J; bases unmatched to any gene: 2. Per the germline V gene, CDR1 is MNHEY and CDR2 is SVGEGT. DNA for the CDR3: TGTGCCAGCAGTTACGCGGGGGGACGCACAGATACGCAGTATTTT. Amino acids: CASSYAGGRTDTQYF.

There are a few counts of this clonotype. One end of the junction fails to match germline, which may point to a read error. The chain links TRBV18 to TRBJ2-1; tentative D call: TRBD2 (5 bases). Germline-derived CDR1 and CDR2 are KGHSH and LQKENI. The CDR3 length is 15 residues. Here the CDR3 reads CASSPRGNAYNEQFF. The CDR3 DNA follows: TGTGCCAGCTCTCCACGGGGTAACGCCTACAATGAGCAGTTCTTC.

This clonotype was observed a handful of times. This sequence joins TRBV6-1 and TRBJ1-5, with D perhaps matching TRBD1 (6 bases). Trimming left V 6 bases short and J 0 bases short, with 12 bases between. The germline CDR1 and CDR2 sequences are MNHNS and SASEGT. The CDR3 consists of 15 residues. The DNA for the CDR3 is TGTGCCAGCAGCCCCTCGACAGGTAGCAATCAGCCCCAGCATTTT. This codes for CASSPSTGSNQPQHF.

This clonotype was counted a few times. The rearrangement links TRBV25-1 to TRBJ2-2, with TRBD1 matching over 7 bases. This CDR3 region has 13 residues. The junction had 5 bases not matched to a gene; V was cut back by 11 bases and J by 2 bases. In germline, CDR1 is MGHDK, CDR2 SYGVNS. The CDR3 region has the DNA TGTGCCGGACAGGTCCCTAACACCGGGGAGCTGTTTTTT. This sequence encodes CAGQVPNTGELFF. The full variable domain, rest sourced from reference TRBV25-1 and TRBJ2-2, is EADIYQTPRYLVIGTGKKITLECSQTMGHDKMYWYQQDPGMELHLIHYSYGVNSTEKGDLSSESTVSRIRTEHFPLTLESARPSHTSQYLCAGQVPNTGELFFGEGSRLTVL.

V and J are TRBV6-1 and TRBJ2-1, with 14 bases matching TRBD2. The V gene's germline CDR1 is MNHNS and CDR2 SASEGT. The CDR3 sequence is 15 residues long. Trimming removed 6 bases from V and 7 bases from J; junction bases left unmatched: 5. CDR3 sequence reads: CASSRTSGGQNEQFF. DNA of the CDR3: TGTGCCAGCAGCCGGACTAGCGGGGGGCAGAATGAGCAGTTCTTC.

This clonotype was counted at least ten times. V gene TRBV7-9 combines with J gene TRBJ2-3, with 7 bases matching TRBD2. The germline CDR1 and CDR2 sequences are SEHNR and FQNEAQ (reference sequence). Trimming at V came to 5 bases and at J to 2 bases, leaving 4 bases not matched to a gene. The CDR3 sequence is 14 residues long. This chain's CDR3 is CASSPGLYTDTQYF. The CDR3 coding sequence is TGTGCCAGCAGCCCGGGACTATACACAGATACGCAGTATTTT.

This clonotype was seen a few times. CDR3 in DNA: TGTGCCAGCAGTTTTGGGACTAAGGGTGGGGATACGCAGTATTTT. Its translation is CASSFGTKGGDTQYF. This sequence joins TRBV27 and TRBJ2-3; 7 nucleotides align to TRBD2. With V trimmed by 3 bases and J by 6 bases, 9 bases remained unmatched. Germline-derived CDR1 and CDR2 are MNHEY and SMNVEV (reference sequence). CDR3 length equals 15 residues.

There are a few counts of this clonotype. The CDR3 DNA reads as TGTGCCAGCATTCCTGGGGACAGGGAGCACTATGGCTACACCTTC. This encodes CASIPGDREHYGYTF. The chain links TRBV12-3 or TRBV12-4 to TRBJ1-2; 9 bases are shared with TRBD1. The CDR3 is 15 residues long. V was pared by 7 bases and J by 3 bases, with 9 bases of the junction left unmatched.

For the CDR3, the DNA is TGCAGTGCTAGGGCCGACAGGGATTCACCCCTCCACTTT. Encoded protein: CSARADRDSPLHF. The V call is TRBV20-1, the J call TRBJ1-6, with 7 bases aligning to TRBD1. Per germline, CDR1 DFQATT and CDR2 SNEGSKA (reference sequence). The trim removed 3 bases at V and 8 bases at J, leaving 4 bases unmatched. The CDR3 covers 13 residues.

This clonotype was recorded at least ten times. This chain's CDR3 is CASSLGPDNEQFF. The CDR3 DNA follows: TGTGCCAGCAGCTTGGGGCCCGACAATGAGCAGTTCTTC. The chain has TRBV5-4 and TRBJ2-1; D is uncertain. The CDR3 totals 13 residues. The V and J ends lost 0 bases and 5 bases respectively, with 6 bases between them. Germline V gives CDR1 SGHNT, CDR2 YYREEE (reference sequence).

This clonotype has more than one count but fewer than ten. The chain is built from TRBV12-3 or TRBV12-4 and TRBJ2-5; D remains ambiguous. This CDR3 spans 14 amino acids. The ends were cut back, 3 bases at V and 4 bases at J, with 12 bases in the middle. The CDR3 sequence: CASSFRRTVETQYF. The CDR3 coding sequence is TGTGCCAGCAGTTTTAGAAGGACGGTAGAGACCCAGTACTTC.